This is a list of T cell receptor beta chains from one sample in a study of T cell responses to AZD1222 COVID-19 vaccine. Assay: immunoSEQ multiplex PCR; the TCRdb copy retains only in-frame clones and omits some. Counted here are roughly 120,000 clones, more than 75% occurring once; the ten biggest clones make up roughly 9.8%. Sequenced here: peripheral blood, sampled on day 0 of AZD1222 vaccination. All receptors come from an adult in good health. CDR3s include the opening cysteine and the closing phenylalanine or tryptophan. D genes are given only for firm matches. Clone size is not always given. Where it is, it says once, few, many or a class for expanded clones.

DNA | CDR3 | V | D | size | J
TGTGCCAGCAGTGACGCTAAGGGCTCTGGGGCCAACGTCCTGACTTTC | CASSDAKGSGANVLTF | TRBV2 | - | once | TRBJ2-6
TGCGCCAGCGAAGGGAGCTCCTATAATTCACCCCTCCACTTT | CASEGSSYNSPLHF | TRBV10-2 | - | - | TRBJ1-6
TGTGCCAGCAATAGGGACAATAACTATGGCTACACCTTC | CASNRDNNYGYTF | TRBV2 | - | - | TRBJ1-2
TGTGCCAGCAGCTCCGGGACAGGGGGCTCCTACGAGCAGTACTTC | CASSSGTGGSYEQYF | TRBV6-5 | TRBD1 | - | TRBJ2-7
TGTGCCAGCAGTTACGGCGGGGGCACCGGGGAGCTGTTTTTT | CASSYGGGTGELFF | TRBV6-5 | TRBD2 | - | TRBJ2-2
TGCGCCAGCAGCCAAGAGAGCAGGGAAGTTTACGAGCAGTACTTC | CASSQESREVYEQYF | TRBV4-1 | - | - | TRBJ2-7
TGTGCCAGCAGCCAAGGCTGGACAGGGGGGAATGAAAAACTGTTTTTT | CASSQGWTGGNEKLFF | TRBV3-1/TRBV3-2 | TRBD1 | - | TRBJ1-4
TGCAGCGTTGAAGGCCTTCGGGAGGGGAGCACAGATACGCAGTATTTT | CSVEGLREGSTDTQYF | TRBV29-1 | TRBD2 | - | TRBJ2-3
TGTGCCAGCGAATTTATGAACACTGAAGCTTTCTTT | CASEFMNTEAFF | TRBV6-5 | - | - | TRBJ1-1
TGTGCCAGCAGCGTACTATCGAACACCGGGGAGCTGTTTTTT | CASSVLSNTGELFF | TRBV2 | - | - | TRBJ2-2
TGTGCCAGCTCACCTTCAGGGTCGGCAAACAGTATCAATGAGCAGTTCTTC | CASSPSGSANSINEQFF | TRBV18 | - | - | TRBJ2-1
TGTGCCAGTAGTATAGGCACCCCCGGAAGCACTGAAGCTTTCTTT | CASSIGTPGSTEAFF | TRBV19 | - | - | TRBJ1-1
TGCGCCAGCAGCCAAGAAGGGGCTTACAATGAGCAGTTCTTC | CASSQEGAYNEQFF | TRBV4-1 | - | - | TRBJ2-1
TGTGCCACCAGCAGAGACCAGGGTAGGGCTTTCTTT | CATSRDQGRAFF | TRBV15 | - | - | TRBJ1-1
TGTGCCAGCAGCCAAGCTAGCGGGAGATTCGAGACCCAGTACTTC | CASSQASGRFETQYF | TRBV14 | TRBD2 | - | TRBJ2-5
TGCGCCAGCAGCCCGTTAACAGGGGAGACCCAGTACTTC | CASSPLTGETQYF | TRBV5-1 | - | - | TRBJ2-5
TGTGCCAGCAGTTTTCCCCCGAGCTCCTACAATGAGCAGTTCTTC | CASSFPPSSYNEQFF | TRBV28 | - | - | TRBJ2-1
TGCGCCAGCAGCTCCCGGACTAGGAGCACAGATACGCAGTATTTT | CASSSRTRSTDTQYF | TRBV5-1 | TRBD2 | once | TRBJ2-3
TGTGCCAGCAGTTTTTGGGACTCACCCCTCCACTTT | CASSFWDSPLHF | TRBV28 | - | - | TRBJ1-6
TGTGCCAGCAGTCCGACGGAACCCTACGAGCAGTACTTC | CASSPTEPYEQYF | TRBV28 | - | once | TRBJ2-7
TGTGCCAGCACCCGTCAGCGGCAAGAGACCCAGTACTTC | CASTRQRQETQYF | TRBV6-5 | - | - | TRBJ2-5
TGTGCCAGCGCCGAAAGTACCTTGAGAACTGAAGCTTTCTTT | CASAESTLRTEAFF | TRBV6-5 | - | - | TRBJ1-1
TGTGCCACCAGTGATTTTTCCGACGGCAATGAGCAGTTCTTC | CATSDFSDGNEQFF | TRBV24-1 | - | - | TRBJ2-1
TGTGCCAGCAGTCTGACAGTTATTAAAGACGAGCAGTACTTC | CASSLTVIKDEQYF | TRBV27 | - | - | TRBJ2-7
TGCGCCAGCAGCTTGACAGGAACACGCACCCCTTACGAGCAGTACTTC | CASSLTGTRTPYEQYF | TRBV5-1 | - | - | TRBJ2-7
TGTGCCAGCAGTAGCCGGGACGGTTCGTTGCGCCCGTACTTC | CASSSRDGSLRPYF | TRBV25-1 | - | - | TRBJ2-7
TGTGCCACCAGTGATATTCTCGGGACAGGGAACAATGAGCAGTTCTTC | CATSDILGTGNNEQFF | TRBV24-1 | TRBD1 | - | TRBJ2-1
TGTGCCAGCAGTTGGGACAGAGTCTATGGCTACACCTTC | CASSWDRVYGYTF | TRBV6-4 | TRBD1 | - | TRBJ1-2
TGTGCCAGCAGCCAAGATACAGAAGGGGTCGGAACTGAAGCTTTCTTT | CASSQDTEGVGTEAFF | TRBV3-1/TRBV3-2 | - | - | TRBJ1-1
TGTGCCAGCAGCCAAGTAAGGGGGGGATTCTACGAGCAGTACTTC | CASSQVRGGFYEQYF | TRBV4-2 | - | - | TRBJ2-7
TGCGCCAGCAGCCGGGAGGTCGGGAACACTGAAGCTTTCTTT | CASSREVGNTEAFF | TRBV5-1 | - | - | TRBJ1-1
TGTGCCAGCAGCTTGGGAGACTATGGCTACACCTTC | CASSLGDYGYTF | TRBV11-3 | - | - | TRBJ1-2
TGTGCCAGCTCGACCCGGACAGGGAGATTCACAGATACGCAGTATTTT | CASSTRTGRFTDTQYF | TRBV18 | TRBD1 | once | TRBJ2-3
TGTGCCAGCAGCGTGCCCGACAGGGAGTGGGACGAGCAGTACTTC | CASSVPDREWDEQYF | TRBV5-4 | TRBD1 | - | TRBJ2-7
TGTGCCAGCAGTATAGGGGCTTGGAATCAGCCCCAGCATTTT | CASSIGAWNQPQHF | TRBV6-5 | - | - | TRBJ1-5
TGTGCCAGCAGTCCCATTACGGGGGGGCTTAGCAATGAGCAGTTCTTC | CASSPITGGLSNEQFF | TRBV5-5 | TRBD2 | - | TRBJ2-1
TGCGCCAGCAGCTTTGGGTTGGGCACAGAGACCCAGTACTTC | CASSFGLGTETQYF | TRBV5-1 | - | - | TRBJ2-5
TGCGCCAGCAGCCAAGATCGAGGCAGCCAAGAGACCCAGTACTTC | CASSQDRGSQETQYF | TRBV4-1 | - | - | TRBJ2-5
TGTGCCAGCATCCCTAGCGGGAGGGCGACCGGGGAGCTGTTTTTT | CASIPSGRATGELFF | TRBV6-5 | TRBD2 | - | TRBJ2-2
TGTGCCAGCAGCCTCCGAGCGGGGGGGCGGATCCAAGAGACCCAGTACTTC | CASSLRAGGRIQETQYF | TRBV7-9 | TRBD2 | - | TRBJ2-5
TGTGCCAGCGGAGGACTAGCGGGAGGTCGGCCCTACGAGCAGTACTTC | CASGGLAGGRPYEQYF | TRBV27 | TRBD2 | - | TRBJ2-7
TGTGCCAGCAGCTTCAAGGGCTACAATGAGCAGTTCTTC | CASSFKGYNEQFF | TRBV7-3 | - | - | TRBJ2-1
TGCAGTGCTCTTTGGGATGAGCAGTTCTTC | CSALWDEQFF | TRBV20-1 | - | - | TRBJ2-1
TGCGCCAGCAGCTTGTTGGGACTAGCGGGAGTCTTAGATACGCAGTATTTT | CASSLLGLAGVLDTQYF | TRBV5-1 | TRBD2 | - | TRBJ2-3
TGTGCCAGCAAGCTTTGGGAAAGTAGATCCTACGAGCAGTACTTC | CASKLWESRSYEQYF | TRBV7-3 | - | once | TRBJ2-7
TGTGCCTGGAGACATCCGCCTCCAGGGGCTTGGCCCCAGCATTTT | CAWRHPPPGAWPQHF | TRBV30 | - | - | TRBJ1-5
TGTGCCAGCAGTTACGCTCGAAAGAATGGAAACACCATATATTTT | CASSYARKNGNTIYF | TRBV6-5 | - | few | TRBJ1-3
TGTGCCAGCAGCAAAGTCCTAGGCTACGAGCAGTACTTC | CASSKVLGYEQYF | TRBV21-1 | - | - | TRBJ2-7
TGTGCCAGCAGTTCCTTAGGAGGGCATGGAAACACCATATATTTT | CASSSLGGHGNTIYF | TRBV28 | - | - | TRBJ1-3
TGTGCCAGCAGCTTAAGGGACGAACTTTACGAGCAGTACTTC | CASSLRDELYEQYF | TRBV11-2 | - | - | TRBJ2-7
TGTGCCAGCTCACGGACAGGGGTCACTAATGAAAAACTGTTTTTT | CASSRTGVTNEKLFF | TRBV18 | TRBD1 | - | TRBJ1-4
TGCAGCGTTGAAGGCCCTAACACCGGGGAGCTGTTTTTT | CSVEGPNTGELFF | TRBV29-1 | - | once | TRBJ2-2
TGTGCCAGCAGTGATGTCAAGGGGACAGCTAACTATGGCTACACCTTC | CASSDVKGTANYGYTF | TRBV6-1 | TRBD1 | few | TRBJ1-2
TGTGCCAGCGGGGCACAGAATAGCAATCAGCCCCAGCATTTT | CASGAQNSNQPQHF | TRBV6-5 | - | - | TRBJ1-5
TGTGCCAGCAGTCGGAGCGAGGTGGGGCCTGAAGCTTTCTTT | CASSRSEVGPEAFF | TRBV6-5 | - | - | TRBJ1-1
TGTGCCAGCAGCCCGATGGGACAGGCCGGGAATCAGCCCCAGCATTTT | CASSPMGQAGNQPQHF | TRBV7-9 | TRBD1 | - | TRBJ1-5
TGTGCCAGTAGCCTGACAGGGTCCGTCTACGAGCAGTACTTC | CASSLTGSVYEQYF | TRBV19 | TRBD1 | - | TRBJ2-7
TGTGCCAGCAGCCTAGGGACTACCTACGAGCAGTACTTC | CASSLGTTYEQYF | TRBV5-5 | TRBD2 | few | TRBJ2-7
TGTGCCACCAGCAGCGGGACATTAGGTGGCTACACCTTC | CATSSGTLGGYTF | TRBV15 | - | few | TRBJ1-2
TGTGCCTGGAGTGTACCGCGTCGGACAGGGCGCGGCTACACCTTC | CAWSVPRRTGRGYTF | TRBV30 | TRBD1 | - | TRBJ1-2